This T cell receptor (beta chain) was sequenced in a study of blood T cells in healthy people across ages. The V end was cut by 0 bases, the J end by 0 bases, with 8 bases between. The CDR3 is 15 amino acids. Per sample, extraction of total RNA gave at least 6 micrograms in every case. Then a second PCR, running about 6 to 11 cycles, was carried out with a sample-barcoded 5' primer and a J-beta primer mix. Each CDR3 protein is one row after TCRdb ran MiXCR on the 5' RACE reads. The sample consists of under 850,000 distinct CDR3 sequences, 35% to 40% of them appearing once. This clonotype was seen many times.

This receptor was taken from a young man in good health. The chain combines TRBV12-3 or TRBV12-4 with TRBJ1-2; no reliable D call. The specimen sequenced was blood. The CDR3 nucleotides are TGTGCCAGCAGTTTAGCGCAGGTGGCTAACTATGGCTACACCTTC. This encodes CASSLAQVANYGYTF.